This is a list of T cell receptor beta chains from one sample in a study of blood T cell repertoires in COVID-19. The protocol was immunoSEQ multiplex PCR, while the TCRdb copy is restricted to in-frame clones and leaves out a portion. The repertoire has tens of thousands of clones, approximately 85% of them found once; the top ten carry roughly 13%. The sample consisted of peripheral blood. The source of these receptors is a human donor in a cohort sampled during active COVID-19. CDR3s include the opening cysteine and the closing phenylalanine or tryptophan. The order of the fields is CDR3 protein, CDR3 DNA, J gene, D gene, V gene, clone size. A D gene is named only where the DNA matches it firmly. The size entry is marked missing in some rows and otherwise reads once, few, many or a size class.

CASSPGGANVLTF | TGTGCCAGCAGCCCAGGGGGGGCCAACGTCCTGACTTTC | TRBJ2-6 | NA | TRBV12-3/TRBV12-4 | NA
CASSLAGRGAEAFF | TGTGCCAGCAGCTTGGCCGGTCGAGGAGCTGAAGCTTTCTTT | TRBJ1-1 | NA | TRBV5-6 | few
CSASPQSEQYF | TGCAGTGCTAGCCCTCAGTCAGAGCAGTACTTC | TRBJ2-7 | NA | TRBV20-1 | NA
CASSFLVDRGVGETQYF | TGTGCCAGCAGCTTTCTTGTCGACAGGGGGGTTGGAGAGACCCAGTACTTC | TRBJ2-5 | TRBD1 | TRBV7-9 | NA
CASSSPGGFRKTQYF | TGTGCCAGCAGTTCCCCGGGGGGGTTTCGGAAGACCCAGTACTTC | TRBJ2-5 | TRBD2 | TRBV28 | NA
CASSTPSFAGGPISGANVLTF | TGTGCCAGTAGTACCCCCAGCTTTGCGGGAGGGCCTATCTCTGGGGCCAACGTCCTGACTTTC | TRBJ2-6 | TRBD2 | TRBV19 | NA
CASSPGQGASTGELFF | TGTGCCAGTAGTCCGGGACAGGGGGCGAGTACCGGGGAGCTGTTTTTT | TRBJ2-2 | TRBD1 | TRBV19 | NA
CASSQVAGLAGDTQYF | TGTGCCAGCAGCCAAGTCGCAGGACTAGCTGGAGATACGCAGTATTTT | TRBJ2-3 | TRBD2 | TRBV14 | NA
CASSGTAGTSGTTDTQYF | TGTGCCAGCAGCGGGACAGCCGGGACTAGCGGGACCACAGATACGCAGTATTTT | TRBJ2-3 | TRBD2 | TRBV5-6 | few
CASMGHPNTEAFF | TGCGCCAGCATGGGACACCCGAACACTGAAGCTTTCTTT | TRBJ1-1 | NA | TRBV4-3 | NA
CASSDSHRAPYGYTF | TGTGCCAGCAGTGATTCGCACAGGGCCCCCTATGGCTACACCTTC | TRBJ1-2 | NA | TRBV25-1 | NA
CASSLTGKVHEQYF | TGTGCCAGCAGCTTGACCGGGAAAGTCCACGAGCAGTACTTC | TRBJ2-7 | NA | TRBV7-2 | NA
CASSLSGNNEQFF | TGTGCCAGCAGCTTGTCAGGGAACAATGAGCAGTTCTTC | TRBJ2-1 | NA | TRBV11-3 | once
CASSPRAGEGTDTQYF | TGTGCCAGTAGTCCGCGAGCGGGGGAGGGCACAGATACGCAGTATTTT | TRBJ2-3 | TRBD2 | TRBV19 | NA
CASSSQGADSGNTIYF | TGCGCCAGCAGCTCACAGGGGGCTGACTCTGGAAACACCATATATTTT | TRBJ1-3 | TRBD1 | TRBV5-1 | NA
CASSLASEGDIQYF | TGCGCCAGCAGCTTGGCGAGTGAAGGGGACATTCAGTACTTC | TRBJ2-4 | NA | TRBV5-1 | NA
CASSGLAGGRRSYEQYF | TGTGCCAGCAGCGGACTAGCGGGAGGGCGAAGATCCTACGAGCAGTACTTC | TRBJ2-7 | TRBD2 | TRBV4-2 | NA
CASSLPDRDYGYTF | TGTGCCAGCAGCTTACCCGACAGGGATTATGGCTACACCTTC | TRBJ1-2 | TRBD1 | TRBV7-8 | NA
CASSRRQGGSHQPQHF | TGTGCCAGTAGTAGAAGACAGGGGGGATCCCATCAGCCCCAGCATTTT | TRBJ1-5 | TRBD1 | TRBV19 | NA
CASSSQGAAGTEAFF | TGTGCCAGCAGCTCGCAGGGGGCGGCGGGCACTGAAGCTTTCTTT | TRBJ1-1 | TRBD1 | TRBV7-2 | NA
CASTDRGMSTDTQYF | TGTGCCAGTACCGACAGGGGCATGAGCACAGATACGCAGTATTTT | TRBJ2-3 | TRBD1 | TRBV19 | NA
CASSYGGASTDTQYF | TGTGCCAGCAGTTACGGGGGGGCTAGCACAGATACGCAGTATTTT | TRBJ2-3 | NA | TRBV6-2/TRBV6-3 | NA
CAISKGGSLNTGELFF | TGTGCCATCAGTAAGGGCGGGAGTTTGAACACCGGGGAGCTGTTTTTT | TRBJ2-2 | TRBD2 | TRBV10-3 | once
CASSAGLAGNTGELFF | TGCGCCAGCAGCGCCGGACTAGCGGGGAACACCGGGGAGCTGTTTTTT | TRBJ2-2 | TRBD2 | TRBV5-1 | NA
CASSTSGSGETQYF | TGTGCCAGCAGCACTAGCGGGAGCGGTGAGACCCAGTACTTC | TRBJ2-5 | TRBD2 | TRBV25-1 | few
CASSRTPGTSEKEYF | TGTGCCAGCAGTCGTACCCCCGGGACTAGCGAGAAGGAGTACTTC | TRBJ2-7 | TRBD2 | TRBV27 | once
CSVVAGERPYEQYF | TGCAGCGTTGTAGCGGGAGAGAGGCCCTACGAGCAGTACTTC | TRBJ2-7 | TRBD2 | TRBV29-1 | NA
CASVMDRADTEAFF | TGTGCTAGTGTTATGGACAGGGCGGACACTGAAGCTTTCTTT | TRBJ1-1 | TRBD1 | TRBV12-5 | once
CASSLEGSTDTQYF | TGTGCCAGCAGCTTAGAGGGGAGCACAGATACGCAGTATTTT | TRBJ2-3 | NA | TRBV7-9 | few
CASSLSGGLLSTF | TGTGCCAGCAGTCTCTCGGGGGGATTACTTTCAACTTTC | TRBJ2-7 | TRBD2 | TRBV12-3/TRBV12-4 | NA
CASSEGLAGTGELFF | TGTGCCAGCAGTGAAGGGCTAGCGGGAACCGGGGAGCTGTTTTTT | TRBJ2-2 | TRBD2 | TRBV2 | NA
CASSILGARTEAFF | TGTGCCAGTAGTATTTTGGGGGCGCGAACTGAAGCTTTCTTT | TRBJ1-1 | NA | TRBV19 | few
CASLYGGLGSTGANVLTF | TGTGCCAGCTTGTATGGGGGCCTAGGGTCGACTGGGGCCAACGTCCTGACTTTC | TRBJ2-6 | NA | TRBV2 | NA
CSVSSMGLTDTQYF | TGCAGCGTTTCCTCCATGGGACTTACAGATACGCAGTATTTT | TRBJ2-3 | NA | TRBV29-1 | NA
CSVGTGWDSNQPQHF | TGCAGCGTTGGGACAGGGTGGGATAGCAATCAGCCCCAGCATTTT | TRBJ1-5 | TRBD1 | TRBV29-1 | NA
CAWSDSQGANNSPLHF | TGTGCCTGGAGTGATTCACAGGGTGCAAATAATTCACCCCTCCACTTT | TRBJ1-6 | NA | TRBV30 | NA
CATSDVAGSAETQYF | TGTGCCACCAGTGATGTAGCGGGATCTGCGGAGACCCAGTACTTC | TRBJ2-5 | TRBD2 | TRBV24-1 | NA
CSVEDGRGPLHF | TGCAGCGTTGAAGACGGGCGCGGGCCCCTCCACTTT | TRBJ1-6 | NA | TRBV29-1 | NA
CASRGQDYEQYF | TGTGCCAGCCGAGGACAGGACTACGAGCAGTACTTC | TRBJ2-7 | TRBD1 | TRBV18 | NA
CASSDPRRDRVLSNQPQHF | TGCGCCAGCAGTGATCCCCGTAGGGACAGGGTTTTGAGCAATCAGCCCCAGCATTTT | TRBJ1-5 | TRBD1 | TRBV10-1 | NA
CASSLSRSTDTQYF | TGTGCCAGCAGCTTATCGCGGAGCACAGATACGCAGTATTTT | TRBJ2-3 | NA | TRBV7-8 | NA
CASSLGSGGYNEQFF | TGTGCCAGCAGCTTAGGGTCTGGGGGGTACAATGAGCAGTTCTTC | TRBJ2-1 | NA | TRBV11-3 | NA
CASSTVPTDTQYF | TGTGCCAGCAGCACTGTTCCCACAGATACGCAGTATTTT | TRBJ2-3 | NA | TRBV7-6 | NA
CASRAPGLAGGDTQYF | TGTGCCAGCAGGGCCCCGGGACTAGCGGGAGGGGATACGCAGTATTTT | TRBJ2-3 | TRBD2 | TRBV11-2 | NA
CASRAGTGIGNTIYF | TGTGCCAGCAGAGCTGGGACAGGGATCGGAAACACCATATATTTT | TRBJ1-3 | TRBD1 | TRBV3-1/TRBV3-2 | NA
CASSQRQGQAYEQYF | TGTGCCAGTAGTCAACGACAGGGGCAAGCCTACGAGCAGTACTTC | TRBJ2-7 | TRBD1 | TRBV19 | NA
CAISELNRGRRVNTEAFF | TGTGCCATCAGTGAGTTGAACAGGGGGCGACGGGTAAACACTGAAGCTTTCTTT | TRBJ1-1 | TRBD1 | TRBV10-3 | NA
CASSLTGADTEAFF | TGTGCCAGCAGCTTAACAGGGGCGGACACTGAAGCTTTCTTT | TRBJ1-1 | TRBD1 | TRBV11-2 | NA
CASSPTGSGNTIYF | TGTGCCAGCAGTCCCACAGGGTCTGGAAACACCATATATTTT | TRBJ1-3 | NA | TRBV28 | NA
CAIYRGGNYGYTF | TGTGCCATCTACAGGGGGGGTAACTATGGCTACACCTTC | TRBJ1-2 | TRBD1 | TRBV10-3 | NA